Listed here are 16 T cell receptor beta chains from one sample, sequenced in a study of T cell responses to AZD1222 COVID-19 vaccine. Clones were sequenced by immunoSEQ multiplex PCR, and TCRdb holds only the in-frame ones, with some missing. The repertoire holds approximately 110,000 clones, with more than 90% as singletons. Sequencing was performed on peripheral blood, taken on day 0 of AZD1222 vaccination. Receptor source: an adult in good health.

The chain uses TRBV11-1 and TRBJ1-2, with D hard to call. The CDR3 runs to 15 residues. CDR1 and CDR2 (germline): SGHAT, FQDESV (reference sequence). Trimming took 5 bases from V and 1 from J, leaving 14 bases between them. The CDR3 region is CASSTAGYSNYGYTF. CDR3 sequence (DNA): TGTGCCAGCAGCACGGCGGGGTATAGTAACTATGGCTACACCTTC.

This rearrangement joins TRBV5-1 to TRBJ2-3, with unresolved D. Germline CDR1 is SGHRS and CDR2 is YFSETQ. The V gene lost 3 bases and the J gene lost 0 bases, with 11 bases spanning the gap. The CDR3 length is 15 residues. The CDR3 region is CASSSQRTSTDTQYF. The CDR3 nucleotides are TGCGCCAGCAGCTCCCAGAGAACTAGCACAGATACGCAGTATTTT.

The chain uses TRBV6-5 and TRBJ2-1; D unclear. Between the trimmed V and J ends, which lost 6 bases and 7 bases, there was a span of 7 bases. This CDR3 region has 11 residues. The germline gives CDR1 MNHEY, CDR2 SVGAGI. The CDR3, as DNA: TGTGCCAGCAGAAAAGAAAATGAGCAGTTCTTC. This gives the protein CASRKENEQFF.

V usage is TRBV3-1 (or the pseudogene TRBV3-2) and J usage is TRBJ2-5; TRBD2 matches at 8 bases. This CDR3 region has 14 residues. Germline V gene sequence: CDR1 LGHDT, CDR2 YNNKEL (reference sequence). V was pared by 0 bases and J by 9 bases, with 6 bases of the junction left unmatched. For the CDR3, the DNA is TGTGCCAGCAGCCAAGATTCGGGGGGGAGGGCCCAGTACTTC. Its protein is CASSQDSGGRAQYF.

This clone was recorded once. In DNA form, the CDR3 reads TGTGCCAGCAGGGACCAATCGGGACGGGGCAATCAGCCCCAGCATTTT. Residues: CASRDQSGRGNQPQHF. The chain combines TRBV6-6 with TRBJ1-5; the D gene is possibly TRBD1 (5 bases). Germline V gene sequence: CDR1 MNHNY, CDR2 SVGAGI (reference sequence). Between the trimmed V and J ends, which lost 6 bases and 2 bases, there was a span of 17 bases. The length of the CDR3 is 16 residues.

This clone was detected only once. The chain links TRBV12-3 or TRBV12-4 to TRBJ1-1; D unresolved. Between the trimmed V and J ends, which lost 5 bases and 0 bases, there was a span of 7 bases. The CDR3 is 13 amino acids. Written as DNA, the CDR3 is TGTGCCAGCAGTGGTACGGTGAACACTGAAGCTTTCTTT. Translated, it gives CASSGTVNTEAFF.

The CDR3: CASSQETVKTKNIQYF. The CDR3, as DNA: TGTGCCAGCAGCCAAGAGACAGTGAAGACCAAAAACATTCAGTACTTC. J is TRBJ2-4 and V is TRBV3-1 (or the pseudogene TRBV3-2); TRBD1 is a possible D gene (5 bases). Germline CDR1 and CDR2: LGHDT and YNNKEL (reference sequence). Trimming pared 0 bases from V and 2 bases from J, leaving 11 bases between. This CDR3 has 16 amino acids.

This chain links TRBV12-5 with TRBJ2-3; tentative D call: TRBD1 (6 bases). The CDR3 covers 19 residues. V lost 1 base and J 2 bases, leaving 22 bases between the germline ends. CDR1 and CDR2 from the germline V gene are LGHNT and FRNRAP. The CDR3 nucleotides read TGTGCTAGTGGTTTGGACCCGCCCCGACAGGTCCAATACACAGATACGCAGTATTTT. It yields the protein CASGLDPPRQVQYTDTQYF.

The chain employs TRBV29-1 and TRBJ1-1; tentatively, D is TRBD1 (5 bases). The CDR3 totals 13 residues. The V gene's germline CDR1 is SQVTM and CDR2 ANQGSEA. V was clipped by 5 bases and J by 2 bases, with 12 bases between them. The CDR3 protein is CSVKPGLNTEAFF. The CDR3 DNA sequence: TGCAGCGTTAAACCAGGGCTTAACACTGAAGCTTTCTTT.

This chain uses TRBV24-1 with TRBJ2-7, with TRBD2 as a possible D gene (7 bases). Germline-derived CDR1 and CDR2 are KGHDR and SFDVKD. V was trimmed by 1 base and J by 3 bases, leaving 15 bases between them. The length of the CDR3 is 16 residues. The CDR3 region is CATSDLEGRGSYEQYF. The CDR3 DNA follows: TGTGCCACCAGTGATTTAGAAGGGAGGGGGAGCTACGAGCAGTACTTC.

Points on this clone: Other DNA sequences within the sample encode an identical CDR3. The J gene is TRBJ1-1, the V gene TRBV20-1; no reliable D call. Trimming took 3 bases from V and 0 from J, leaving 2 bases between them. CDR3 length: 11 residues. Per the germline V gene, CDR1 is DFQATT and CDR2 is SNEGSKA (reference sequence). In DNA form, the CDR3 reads TGCAGTGCTAGGCTGAACACTGAAGCTTTCTTT. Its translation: CSARLNTEAFF.

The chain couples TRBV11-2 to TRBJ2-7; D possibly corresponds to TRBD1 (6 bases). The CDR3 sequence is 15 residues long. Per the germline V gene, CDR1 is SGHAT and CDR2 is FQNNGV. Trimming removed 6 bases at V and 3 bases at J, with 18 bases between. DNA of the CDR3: TGTGCCAGCAGGACGGTCAGGGGTTCTGTCTACGAGCAGTACTTC. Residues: CASRTVRGSVYEQYF.

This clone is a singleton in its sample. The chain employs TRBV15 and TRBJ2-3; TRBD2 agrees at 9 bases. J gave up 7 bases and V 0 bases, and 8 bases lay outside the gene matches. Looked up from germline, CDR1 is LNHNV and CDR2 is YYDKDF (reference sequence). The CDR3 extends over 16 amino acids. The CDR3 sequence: CATSRDLLAGVNTQYF. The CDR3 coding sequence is TGTGCCACCAGCAGAGATCTACTAGCGGGTGTAAATACGCAGTATTTT.

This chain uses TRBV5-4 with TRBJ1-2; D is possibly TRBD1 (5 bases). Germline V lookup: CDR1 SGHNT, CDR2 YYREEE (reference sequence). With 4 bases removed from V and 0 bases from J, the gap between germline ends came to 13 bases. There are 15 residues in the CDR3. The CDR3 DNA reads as TGTGCCAGCAGCCCCGGGGGGATCTCTAACTATGGCTACACCTTC. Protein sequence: CASSPGGISNYGYTF. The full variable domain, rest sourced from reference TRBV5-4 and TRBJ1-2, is ETGVTQSPTHLIKTRGQQVTLRCSSQSGHNTVSWYQQALGQGPQFIFQYYREEENGRGNFPPRFSGLQFPNYSSELNVNALELDDSALYLCASSPGGISNYGYTFGSGTRLTVV.

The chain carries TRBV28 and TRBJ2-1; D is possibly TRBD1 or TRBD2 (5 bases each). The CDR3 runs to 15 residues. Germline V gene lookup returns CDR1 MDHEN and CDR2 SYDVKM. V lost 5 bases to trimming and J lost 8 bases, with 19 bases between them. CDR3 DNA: TGTGCCAGCAGTATTACGGGACCCCCATCGGATGAGCAGTTCTTC. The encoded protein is CASSITGPPSDEQFF.

CDR3 region: CASSLGGGSYNEQFF. The DNA of the CDR3 is TGTGCCAGCAGCTTGGGGGGAGGCTCCTACAATGAGCAGTTCTTC. The chain uses TRBV5-8 and TRBJ2-1; D is possibly TRBD2 (6 bases). CDR1 is SGHTS and CDR2 is YDEGEE in the germline V gene. V was clipped by 0 bases and J by 0 bases, with 7 bases between them. The CDR3 length is 15 residues.